One T cell receptor (beta chain) is described in this entry. The data derive from a study of blood T cell repertoires in COVID-19. For the study at large: Specimens from acute and convalescent COVID-19 originated in the United States, Italy and Spain. Sample material is recorded as cDNA or gDNA derived from T cells, B-cell-depleted T cells, or PBMCs.

This CDR3 comprises 13 residues. Trimming shortened V by 2 bases and J by 6 bases, and 8 bases separated the two germline ends. Germline loops: CDR1 MRHNA, CDR2 SNTAGT. Generated by immunoSEQ multiplex PCR, the TCRdb table keeps only in-frame clones and is missing some. Of about 180,000 clones listed, more than 85% are singletons. Material for sequencing was peripheral blood. This chain uses TRBV6-4 with TRBJ2-1, with a weak D call TRBD1 (5 bases). The TCR sequence derives from a woman in her twenties or thirties with active or convalescent COVID-19. The CDR3 here is CASSDGQGNEQFF. In DNA, the CDR3 is TGTGCCAGCAGTGACGGGCAGGGCAATGAGCAGTTCTTC.